This T cell receptor (beta chain) was sequenced for a study of T-cell reconstitution after alpha-beta-depleted transplantation in children. Findings and caveats of the study: Newly produced T cells mostly accounted for T-cell counts and diversity one year post-transplant.

For TCRbeta, the library was prepared with unique molecular identifiers. TCRdb reprocessed the PCR reads via MiXCR and lists one record per CDR3 protein. The table has some 290,000 distinct CDR3 sequences, around 25% seen once. As for this clonotype: Antigen unknown. The germline gene is not matched at one end of the junction; a read error may be the cause.

The CDR3 is made up of 15 amino acids. Germline V gene lookup returns CDR1 SGHKS and CDR2 YYEKEE (reference sequence). V is TRBV5-5 and J is TRBJ2-7; 7 positions match TRBD2. The sequencing used PBMCs, mostly from graft donor cells, collected 180 days after TCRalphabeta/CD19-depleted stem cell transplant. This TCR came from a male patient aged 5 to 17 who had a stem cell transplant for acute lymphoblastic leukemia, so the T cells may come from the graft donor. Here the CDR3 DNA reads TGTGCCAGCAGCCGGACTAGTCCGAGCTCCTACGAGCAGAACTTC. Its protein is CASSRTSPSSYEQNF. The entire variable domain, with the rest obtained from reference TRBV5-5 and TRBJ2-7, is as follows: DAGVTQSPTHLIKTRGQQVTLRCSPISGHKSVSWYQQVLGQGPQFIFQYYEKEERGRGNFPDRFSARQFPNYSSELNVNALLLGDSALYLCASSRTSPSSYEQNFGPGTRLTVT.